The sequence of this T cell receptor beta chain was determined in a study of T-cell memory formation after mild COVID-19. This clonotype was counted only a few times. The target antigen is unknown. Compared with germline, one end of the junction differs, possibly owing to a read error. TCRdb used MiXCR to reprocess the 5' RACE reads, holding one entry per CDR3 protein. The sample lists 150,000 to 200,000 distinct CDR3 sequences; approximately 10% were seen once. CDR1 and CDR2 (germline): MDHEN, SYDVKM. The CDR3 consists of 12 residues. Findings and caveats of the study: Some clones that responded turned up in pre-infection memory, which suggests that cross-reactive memory joined in.

Sequences were obtained from PBMCs or a T cell subset sorted from them (not recorded which). The V and J genes are TRBV28 and TRBJ2-7, with unresolved D. The sequence was obtained from a man aged 18 to 29 who had mild COVID-19 (a few samples of this study predate the infection). Cell type and time point are not known. Here the CDR3 DNA reads TGTGCCACCAGTGGCCACCGGTACGAGCAGTACTTC. The encoded protein is CATSGHRYEQYF.